This is a list of T cell receptor beta chains from one sample in a study of identical twins. TCRdb recomputed calls from the 5' RACE reads with MiXCR, one row per CDR3 protein. The sample contains around 240,000 distinct CDR3 sequences, 8% to 11% of which appear only once. Sequencing was performed on memory T cells sorted from blood. All receptors derive from a man between 50 and 59 years old in good health. Both conserved end residues are part of each CDR3. The D gene is left open where the match is weak. Expanded clones are given a class, and other clones once, few, many or no size at all.

clone_size j_call d_call v_call cdr3_nt cdr3_aa
few TRBJ1-2 TRBD1 TRBV28 TGTGCCAGCAGTTTATACAGGGGCCGGTACAACTATGGCTACACCTTC CASSLYRGRYNYGYTF
many TRBJ1-6 - TRBV12-3/TRBV12-4 TGTGCCAGCAGTTTCGAGATATTCGGGGGAAATTCACCCCTCCACTTT CASSFEIFGGNSPLHF
many TRBJ1-3 TRBD1 TRBV7-9 TGTGCCAGCAGCTTAACGACAGGGTCTGGAAACACCATATATTTT CASSLTTGSGNTIYF
many TRBJ1-2 - TRBV27 TGTGCCAGCAGTCCGAGTTCCCAGGGGAGGGGCGGCTACACCTTC CASSPSSQGRGGYTF
- TRBJ2-5 - TRBV27 TGTGCCAGCAGTTTAGCTCCGAATAAACAGACCCAGTACTTC CASSLAPNKQTQYF
- TRBJ2-3 TRBD2 TRBV20-1 TGCAGTGCTAGGCGGGAGGGCGTCACAGATACGCAGTATTTT CSARREGVTDTQYF
few TRBJ2-1 TRBD2 TRBV29-1 TGCAGCGTTGTGAGGGAGGGCCCCTACAATGAGCAGTTCTTC CSVVREGPYNEQFF
many TRBJ2-7 - TRBV20-1 TGCAGTGCTAGAGACGTCAGGGTCCCCTACGAGCAGTACTTC CSARDVRVPYEQYF
- TRBJ2-3 - TRBV20-1 TGCAGTGCTACTCGGGACACCACAGATACGCAGTATTTT CSATRDTTDTQYF
few TRBJ1-1 - TRBV9 TGTGCCAGCAGCGTCTCCGGGACCCCCGTGACTGAAGCTTTCTTT CASSVSGTPVTEAFF
few TRBJ1-2 TRBD1 TRBV20-1 TGCAGTGCTAGGGACAGGGATAACTATGGCTACACCTTC CSARDRDNYGYTF
- TRBJ2-7 - TRBV7-8 TGTGCCAGCAGCTTAGAACAGGGCGGGGAGCAGTACTTC CASSLEQGGEQYF
- TRBJ1-5 - TRBV4-1 TGCGCCAGCAGCCAAGCTATCGGTCAGCCCCAGCATTTT CASSQAIGQPQHF
many TRBJ1-5 - TRBV5-1 TGCGCCAGCAGCTTGGGGGAGGTCTTTTCGCCCCAGCATTTT CASSLGEVFSPQHF
- TRBJ1-4 - TRBV12-3/TRBV12-4 TGTGCCAGCAGAGGGGGGATTAATGAAAAACTGTTTTTT CASRGGINEKLFF
many TRBJ2-2 - TRBV4-3 TGCGCCAGCAGCCAAGAGTTTATTGGGGGAGCCGCGAACACCGGGGAGCTGTTTTTT CASSQEFIGGAANTGELFF
many TRBJ2-7 - TRBV7-8 TGTGCCAGCAGCTTAGGGGACGCGGCAGAGCAGTACTTC CASSLGDAAEQYF
few TRBJ1-1 - TRBV20-1 TGCAGTGCTAGAGGGACGGTGAACACTGAAGCTTTCTTT CSARGTVNTEAFF
- TRBJ2-2 - TRBV20-1 TGCAGTGCCGAGAACCTAGGGAACACCGGGGAGCTGTTTTTT CSAENLGNTGELFF
many TRBJ1-2 TRBD1 TRBV28 TGTGCCAGCGTACAGGGGACCCTTAACTATGGCTACACCTTC CASVQGTLNYGYTF
many TRBJ2-2 - TRBV7-2 TGTGCCAGCAGCTTATGGGCAGGGACATCCAACACCGGGGAGCTGTTTTTT CASSLWAGTSNTGELFF
many TRBJ2-5 TRBD1 TRBV7-6 TGTGCCAGCAGCTTATTGGGGACAGGGGTCCAAGAGACCCAGTACTTC CASSLLGTGVQETQYF
many TRBJ2-2 - TRBV5-1 TGCGCCAGCAGCCTAGGCCCCCGGGACTCGAACACCGGGGAGCTGTTTTTT CASSLGPRDSNTGELFF
- TRBJ1-1 TRBD1 TRBV5-1 TGCGCCAGCAGCGGGGGACAGGGGAACACTGAAGCTTTCTTT CASSGGQGNTEAFF
- TRBJ2-5 - TRBV20-1 TGCAGTGCTCCCGCTTTACGGGGGTGGGAGACCCAGTACTTC CSAPALRGWETQYF
- TRBJ1-5 TRBD1 TRBV5-6 TGTGCCAGCAGCAAAGGGACAGGGAGGAGCAATCAGCCCCAGCATTTT CASSKGTGRSNQPQHF
few TRBJ1-4 - TRBV4-2 TGTGCCAGCAGCCAAGATCGAGCTCAGGGGATGGGTGAAAAACTGTTTTTT CASSQDRAQGMGEKLFF
few TRBJ1-5 TRBD1 TRBV30 TGTGCCGGCCGACAGGGGCGCCAGGGGCCCCAGCATTTT CAGRQGRQGPQHF
- TRBJ2-2 - TRBV10-3 TGTGCCATCAATAAGGGCACCGGGGAGCTGTTTTTT CAINKGTGELFF
many TRBJ1-6 - TRBV3-1 TGTGCCAGCAGCCTCGTAACTCCGGGAGCCAATTCACCCCTCCACTTT CASSLVTPGANSPLHF
few TRBJ2-7 TRBD2 TRBV7-2 TGTGCCAGCAGCTTAGAAACTAGCGGGGGACGCGAGCAGTACTTC CASSLETSGGREQYF
few TRBJ1-5 - TRBV27 TGTGCCAGCAGTTTATGGGGGGAGGCCAATCAGCCCCAGCATTTT CASSLWGEANQPQHF
- TRBJ2-1 TRBD1 TRBV28 TGTACCTCACTTGGGGGGACAGGGAGCTCCTACAATGAGCAGTTCTTC CTSLGGTGSSYNEQFF
- TRBJ2-1 TRBD2 TRBV19 TGTGCCAGTAGTCTATTTTACGGGACTAGCGGGTTGAATGAGCAGTTCTTC CASSLFYGTSGLNEQFF
many TRBJ2-1 - TRBV12-3/TRBV12-4 TGTGCCAGCAGTCCCCCCGGGAACAAGCAGTTCTTC CASSPPGNKQFF
- TRBJ1-5 TRBD1 TRBV6-1 TGTGCCAGCAGATCACAGGGGGCGTTTGATTATCAGCCCCAGCATTTT CASRSQGAFDYQPQHF
many TRBJ2-1 TRBD2 TRBV9 TGTGCCAGCAGCGTAGAACTAGCGGGGGGGTTCTACAATGAGCAGTTCTTC CASSVELAGGFYNEQFF
many TRBJ2-5 - TRBV9 TGTGCCAGCAGCGTAGGGACGGAGGAGACCCAGTACTTC CASSVGTEETQYF
- TRBJ2-5 TRBD2 TRBV28 TGTGCCAGCAGTTTCTCTAGCGGGGGGTACCAAGAGACCCAGTACTTC CASSFSSGGYQETQYF
- TRBJ2-5 TRBD2 TRBV7-9 TGTGCCAGCAGCTCCCCTCCGACTAGCGGAGGAGAGACCCAGTACTTC CASSSPPTSGGETQYF
many TRBJ2-7 - TRBV13 TGTGCCAGCAGCTTAGACGGCGGGCTTGGGGACCACTACGAGCAGTACTTC CASSLDGGLGDHYEQYF
many TRBJ2-5 - TRBV29-1 TGCAGCGTGGCCTGGCGGGACCGAGAGACCCAGTACTTC CSVAWRDRETQYF
few TRBJ2-1 TRBD2 TRBV14 TGTGCCAGCAGCCAAGACTGGGTAGCGGGGATAGGGAATGAGCAGTTCTTC CASSQDWVAGIGNEQFF
- TRBJ2-7 - TRBV29-1 TGCAGCTTCGGAAGGGCCTCGGATCCCGAGCAGTACTTC CSFGRASDPEQYF